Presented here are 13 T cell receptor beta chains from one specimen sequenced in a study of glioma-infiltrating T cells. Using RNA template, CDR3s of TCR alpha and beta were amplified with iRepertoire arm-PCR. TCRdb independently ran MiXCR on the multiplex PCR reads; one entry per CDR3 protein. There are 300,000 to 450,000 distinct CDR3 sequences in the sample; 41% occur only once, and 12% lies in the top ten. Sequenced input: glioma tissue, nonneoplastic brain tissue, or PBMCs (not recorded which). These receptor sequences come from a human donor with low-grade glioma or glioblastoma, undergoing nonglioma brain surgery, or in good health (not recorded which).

CDR3 nucleotides: TGCAGTGCCAGCGGACAGGGTGTGTCCTACGAGCAGTACTTC. Protein product: CSASGQGVSYEQYF. The chain uses TRBV20-1 and TRBJ2-7; TRBD1 matches at 8 bases. V was clipped by 6 bases and J by 1 base; unmatched bases: 8. Germline CDR1 DFQATT, CDR2 SNEGSKA (reference sequence). The CDR3 spans 14 residues.

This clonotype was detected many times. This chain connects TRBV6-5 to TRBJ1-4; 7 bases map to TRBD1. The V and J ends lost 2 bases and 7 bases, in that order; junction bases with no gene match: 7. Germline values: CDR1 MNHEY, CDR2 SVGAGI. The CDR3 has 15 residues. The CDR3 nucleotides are TGTGCCAGCAGTTACCTGGCAGGGGGTGGTGAAAAACTGTTTTTT. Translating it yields CASSYLAGGGEKLFF.

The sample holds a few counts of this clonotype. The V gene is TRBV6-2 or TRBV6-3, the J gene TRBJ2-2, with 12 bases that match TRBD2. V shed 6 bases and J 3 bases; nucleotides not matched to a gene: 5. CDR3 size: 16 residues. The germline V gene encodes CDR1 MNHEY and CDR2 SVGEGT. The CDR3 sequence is CASSRTSGTYTGELFF. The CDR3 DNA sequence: TGTGCCAGCAGCCGGACTAGCGGGACCTACACCGGGGAGCTGTTTTTT.

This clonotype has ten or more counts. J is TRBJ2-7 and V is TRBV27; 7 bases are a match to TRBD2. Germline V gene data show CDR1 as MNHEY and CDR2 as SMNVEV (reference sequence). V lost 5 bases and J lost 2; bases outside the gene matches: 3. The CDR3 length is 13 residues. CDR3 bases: TGTGCCAGCAGTCTAGGGACTACCTACGAGCAGTACTTC. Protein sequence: CASSLGTTYEQYF.

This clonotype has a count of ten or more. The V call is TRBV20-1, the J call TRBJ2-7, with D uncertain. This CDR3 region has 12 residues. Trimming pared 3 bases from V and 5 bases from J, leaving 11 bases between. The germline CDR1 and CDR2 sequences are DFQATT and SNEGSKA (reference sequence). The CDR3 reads CSASPVSHEQYF. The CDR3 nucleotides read TGCAGTGCTAGCCCAGTCAGCCACGAGCAGTACTTC.

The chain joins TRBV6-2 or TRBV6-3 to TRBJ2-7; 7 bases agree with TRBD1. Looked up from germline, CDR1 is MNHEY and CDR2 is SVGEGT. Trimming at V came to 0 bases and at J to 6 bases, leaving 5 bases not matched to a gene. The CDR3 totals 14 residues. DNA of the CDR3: TGTGCCAGCAGTTACTCTCCTACAGGGGCCGAGCAGTACTTC. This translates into CASSYSPTGAEQYF.

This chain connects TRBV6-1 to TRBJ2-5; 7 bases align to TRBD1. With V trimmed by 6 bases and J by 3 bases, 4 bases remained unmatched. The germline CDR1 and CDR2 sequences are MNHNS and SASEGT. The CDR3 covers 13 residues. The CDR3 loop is CASSDRVEETQYF. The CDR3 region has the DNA TGTGCCAGCAGCGACAGGGTGGAAGAGACCCAGTACTTC.

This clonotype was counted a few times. The CDR3 bases are TGCAGTGCTAGGTTTCTAGCGGGACCCACAGATACGCAGTATTTT. Its translation: CSARFLAGPTDTQYF. The rearrangement uses TRBV20-1 and TRBJ2-3; 9 nucleotides line up with TRBD2. The junction had 6 bases not matched to a gene; V was cut back by 3 bases and J by 2 bases. The CDR3 runs 15 residues. Per the germline V gene, CDR1 is DFQATT and CDR2 is SNEGSKA (reference sequence).

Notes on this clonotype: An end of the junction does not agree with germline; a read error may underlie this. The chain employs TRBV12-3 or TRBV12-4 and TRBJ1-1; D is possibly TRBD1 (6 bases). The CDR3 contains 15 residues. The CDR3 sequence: CACSLDRFMNTEAFF. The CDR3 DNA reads TGTGCCTGCAGTTTAGACAGGTTCATGAACACTGAAGCTTTCTTT.

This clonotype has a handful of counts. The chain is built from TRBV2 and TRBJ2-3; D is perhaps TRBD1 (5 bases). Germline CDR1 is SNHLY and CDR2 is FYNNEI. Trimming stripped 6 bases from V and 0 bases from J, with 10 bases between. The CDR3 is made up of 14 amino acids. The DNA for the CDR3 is TGTGCCAGCAGACAGGTGTATAGCACAGATACGCAGTATTTT. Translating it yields CASRQVYSTDTQYF.

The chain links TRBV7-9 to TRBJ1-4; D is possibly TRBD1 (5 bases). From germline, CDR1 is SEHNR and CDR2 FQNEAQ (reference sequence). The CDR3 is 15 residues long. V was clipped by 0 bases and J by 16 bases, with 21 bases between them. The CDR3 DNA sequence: TGTGCCAGCAGCTTAGCAAGTGGGGCTGTCGACGATCGGTTTTTT. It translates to CASSLASGAVDDRFF.

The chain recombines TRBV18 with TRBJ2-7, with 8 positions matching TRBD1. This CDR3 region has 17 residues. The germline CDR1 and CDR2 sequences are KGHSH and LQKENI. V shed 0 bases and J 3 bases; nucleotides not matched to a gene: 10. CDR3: CASSPPGQGGTVYEQYF. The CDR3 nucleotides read TGTGCCAGCTCACCACCTGGACAGGGAGGTACAGTCTACGAGCAGTACTTC.

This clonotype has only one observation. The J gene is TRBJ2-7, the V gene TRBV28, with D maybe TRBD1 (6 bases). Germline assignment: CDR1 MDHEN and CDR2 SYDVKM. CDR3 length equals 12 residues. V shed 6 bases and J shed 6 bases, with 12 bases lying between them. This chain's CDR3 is CASSLVGAEQYF. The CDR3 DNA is TGTGCCAGCAGCTTAGTGGGGGCCGAGCAGTACTTC.